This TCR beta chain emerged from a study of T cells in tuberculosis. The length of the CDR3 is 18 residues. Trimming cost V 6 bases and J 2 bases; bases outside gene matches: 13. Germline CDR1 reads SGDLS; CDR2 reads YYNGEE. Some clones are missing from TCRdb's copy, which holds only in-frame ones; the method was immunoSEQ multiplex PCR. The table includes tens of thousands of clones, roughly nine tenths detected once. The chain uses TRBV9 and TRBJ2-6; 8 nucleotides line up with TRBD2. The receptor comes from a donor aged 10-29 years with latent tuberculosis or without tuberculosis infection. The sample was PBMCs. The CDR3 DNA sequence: TGTGCCAGCACCCCAGGGGTAGCGGGGTCCCCTGGGGCCAACGTCCTGACTTTC. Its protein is CASTPGVAGSPGANVLTF.